Listed here are 22 T cell receptor beta chains from one sample, sequenced in a study of T cell repertoires in cytomegalovirus infection. These receptors have no identified antigens. TCRdb redid the calling of the reads with MiXCR, one entry per CDR3 protein. The sample has 650,000 to 850,000 distinct CDR3 sequences, under 35% seen once. Specimen: cultured CD8+ T cells from PBMCs, collected from culture after CMV antigen stimulation. The source of these receptors is a human donor in good health (CMV status not recorded). Some clones in this sample may be carry-over from other donors' samples.

The chain has TRBV5-5 and TRBJ1-2; a weak D match, TRBD1 (5 bases). Germline V gene data show CDR1 as SGHKS and CDR2 as YYEKEE (reference sequence). The CDR3 loop spans 14 amino acids. Trimming shortened V by 3 bases and J by 4 bases, and 13 bases separated the two germline ends. The CDR3 DNA follows: TGTGCCAGCAGCTGGGACCGTAGCCTCTATGGCTACACCTTC. Encoded protein: CASSWDRSLYGYTF.

With respect to this clonotype: A junction end diverges from the germline sequence, so it may reflect a read error. This chain links TRBV4-3 with TRBJ2-5; a possible D gene is TRBD1 (5 bases). CDR1 is LGHNA and CDR2 is YSLEER in the germline V gene. This CDR3 is built from 16 residues. The CDR3 DNA sequence: TGCACCAGCAGCCAAGATCGAGCAGGGCGTTTGGAGACCCAGTACTTC. Protein sequence: CTSSQDRAGRLETQYF.

The CDR3 DNA reads as TGTGCCAGCAGTTCATCCCGGGACAGGGGGCCGGACAATCAGCCCCAGCATTTT. Encoded protein: CASSSSRDRGPDNQPQHF. The V call is TRBV6-1, the J call TRBJ1-5; 12 bases map to TRBD1. Germline lookup yields CDR1 MNHNS and CDR2 SASEGT. With 5 bases clipped from V and 3 bases from J, the junction kept 11 bases outside the gene matches. This CDR3 region has 18 residues.

The rearrangement joins TRBV11-2 to TRBJ2-2, with 9 positions matching TRBD1. The ends lost 5 bases at V and 6 bases at J; junction bases unmatched: 4. The length of the CDR3 is 14 residues. Germline V gives CDR1 SGHAT, CDR2 FQNNGV. The CDR3 spells CASSDRGSSGELFF. The CDR3 nucleotides read TGTGCCAGCAGCGACAGGGGGTCATCCGGGGAGCTGTTTTTT.

The DNA of the CDR3 is TGTGCCAGCAGCTTGGTACCCCCCAGGGCTTATGGCTACACCTTC. The encoded protein is CASSLVPPRAYGYTF. The genes are TRBV27 and TRBJ1-2; the D gene is possibly TRBD1 (5 bases). Between the trimmed V and J ends, which lost 6 bases and 5 bases, there was a span of 19 bases. The length of the CDR3 is 15 residues. CDR1 is MNHEY and CDR2 is SMNVEV in the germline V gene (reference sequence).

This clonotype was detected only a few times. A read error may produce the germline difference seen at one junction end. The rearrangement joins TRBV6-5 to TRBJ2-3; weak D call: TRBD1 (6 bases). The CDR3 consists of 14 residues. Germline-derived CDR1 and CDR2 are MNHEY and SVGAGI. CDR3 nucleotides: TGTGCCAGCAGTGACTCCCACACAGGGGATACGCAGTATTTT. Amino acid sequence: CASSDSHTGDTQYF.

In this sample, this clonotype turned up a few times. V gene TRBV11-2 combines with J gene TRBJ1-2; 9 bases agree with TRBD1. Germline values: CDR1 SGHAT, CDR2 FQNNGV. V lost 5 bases and J lost 6; bases outside the gene matches: 16. CDR3 length: 17 amino acids. The CDR3 nucleotides are TGTGCCAGCAGCCGGGAACTGGGGGACAGGGTAGAGAATGGCTACACCTTC. Protein: CASSRELGDRVENGYTF.

Regarding this clonotype: The CDR3 does not close with the conserved phenylalanine or tryptophan, likely indicating a read error. The rearrangement links TRBV7-8 to TRBJ1-1; no clear D gene. Germline loops: CDR1 SGHVS, CDR2 FQNEAQ. The CDR3 contains 10 residues. Trimming pared 6 bases from V and 5 bases from J, leaving 4 bases between. The CDR3 nucleotides read TGTGCCAGCAGTCGAACTGAAGCTTTCTCT. Residues: CASSRTEAFS.

The V call is TRBV27, the J call TRBJ1-1; the D gene is possibly TRBD1 (6 bases). The CDR3 has 17 residues. Germline assignment: CDR1 MNHEY and CDR2 SMNVEV (reference sequence). Trimming removed 8 bases at V and 1 base at J, with 23 bases between. CDR3 bases: TGTGCCAGCGGCTTAGCCCGGGGGCGCGGGACGAACACTGAAGCTTTCTTT. Protein product: CASGLARGRGTNTEAFF.

Comment on this clonotype: A read error is possible here, since a much larger clone lies one base away. The chain recombines TRBV7-4 with TRBJ2-5; D is possibly TRBD1 or TRBD2 (5 bases each). Germline V CDR1 and CDR2: SGHVT, SQSDAQ. The CDR3 totals 16 residues. This CDR3 is CANSLNPGTGQETQYF. The CDR3 coding sequence is TGTGCCAACAGCTTAAACCCTGGGACGGGACAAGAGACCCAGTACTTC.

This sequence joins TRBV4-1 and TRBJ2-1, with a weak D call TRBD2 (6 bases). The CDR3 has 15 amino acids. V lost 0 bases and J 4 bases, leaving 10 bases between the germline ends. Germline V gene lookup returns CDR1 MGHRA and CDR2 YSYEKL. In DNA form, the CDR3 reads TGCGCCAGCAGCCAAGATATGGGGGGATACAATGAGCAGTTCTTC. Protein: CASSQDMGGYNEQFF.

This clonotype was detected a few times. CDR3 in amino acids: CASSYQELGEQFF. CDR3 sequence (DNA): TGTGCCAGCAGTTACCAGGAGCTGGGTGAGCAGTTCTTC. The J gene is TRBJ2-1, the V gene TRBV6-5; unclear D gene. The CDR3 spans 13 residues. Germline loops: CDR1 MNHEY, CDR2 SVGAGI. The V and J ends lost 2 bases and 9 bases respectively, with 11 bases between them.

The chain couples TRBV12-3 or TRBV12-4 to TRBJ2-5; possibly TRBD2 for D (6 bases). The CDR3 runs 14 residues. Trimming stripped 7 bases from V and 4 bases from J, with 16 bases between. The CDR3 sequence: CASTSGGVAETQYF. The CDR3 nucleotides are TGTGCCAGCACCTCAGGCGGGGTGGCAGAGACCCAGTACTTC.

The V call is TRBV7-9, the J call TRBJ1-5; D is possibly TRBD1 (5 bases). Germline values: CDR1 SEHNR, CDR2 FQNEAQ (reference sequence). Trimming took off 5 bases at V and 1 base at J, with 12 bases between the two ends. CDR3 length equals 15 residues. The CDR3 DNA is TGTGCCAGCAGCCCAAGCCAGGGCAGCAATCAGCCCCAGCATTTT. Its protein product is CASSPSQGSNQPQHF. Drawing the rest from reference TRBV7-9 and TRBJ1-5, the complete variable domain is DTGVSQNPRHKITKRGQNVTFRCDPISEHNRLYWYRQTLGQGPEFLTYFQNEAQLEKSRLLSDRFSAERPKGSFSTLEIQRTEQGDSAMYLCASSPSQGSNQPQHFGDGTRLSIL.

This clonotype occurred many times. V gene TRBV6-1 combines with J gene TRBJ2-7; D possibly uses TRBD1 or TRBD2 (5 bases each). The V gene's germline CDR1 is MNHNS and CDR2 SASEGT. V lost 5 bases, J lost 0 bases, and 14 bases lay in between. This CDR3 spans 15 amino acids. The CDR3 sequence is CASSRRDRRSYEQYF. CDR3 in DNA: TGTGCCAGCAGTCGTCGGGACCGACGCTCCTACGAGCAGTACTTC.

This clonotype was seen a handful of times. V usage is TRBV10-2 and J usage is TRBJ2-7, with D unresolved. V was pared by 3 bases and J by 3 bases, with 9 bases between. Germline assignment: CDR1 WSHSY and CDR2 SAAADI. The CDR3 is 13 residues long. The CDR3 loop is CASSEGIGYEQYF. The CDR3 bases are TGCGCCAGCAGTGAAGGGATCGGCTACGAGCAGTACTTC.

At least ten counts were recorded for this clonotype. J is TRBJ1-1 and V is TRBV7-8; tentatively, D is TRBD1 (6 bases). The CDR3 has 14 amino acids. The ends were cut back, 5 bases at V and 2 bases at J, with 12 bases in the middle. Germline V lookup: CDR1 SGHVS, CDR2 FQNEAQ. The CDR3 sequence is CASSPPGGNTEAFF. The CDR3 coding sequence is TGTGCCAGCAGCCCCCCCGGGGGCAACACTGAAGCTTTCTTT.

The rearrangement uses TRBV27 and TRBJ1-5, with D unclear. The length of the CDR3 is 14 residues. V was trimmed by 3 bases and J by 4 bases, leaving 10 bases between them. CDR1 MNHEY and CDR2 SMNVEV come from the germline V gene (reference sequence). The CDR3 DNA reads as TGTGCCAGCAGTTTCGGGCAGGTTAATCAGCCCCAGCATTTT. Translating it yields CASSFGQVNQPQHF.

The J gene is TRBJ1-1, the V gene TRBV19; D unclear. The CDR3 runs to 14 residues. V was trimmed by 1 base and J by 3 bases, leaving 9 bases between them. The germline gives CDR1 LNHDA, CDR2 SQIVND (reference sequence). The CDR3 loop is CASSIAEIHTEAFF. DNA of the CDR3: TGTGCCAGTAGTATAGCCGAGATTCACACTGAAGCTTTCTTT.

The chain couples TRBV7-9 to TRBJ1-2; no clear D gene. The CDR3 has 14 residues. V lost 1 base and J 6 bases, leaving 12 bases between the germline ends. The germline V gene encodes CDR1 SEHNR and CDR2 FQNEAQ (reference sequence). This CDR3 reads CASSLVMNGHGYTF. The CDR3 DNA follows: TGTGCCAGCAGCTTAGTGATGAACGGGCATGGCTACACCTTC.

In its sample, this clonotype was seen a few times. The rearrangement uses TRBV4-2 and TRBJ1-6, with TRBD1 matching 7 bases. With 4 bases clipped from V and 1 base from J, the junction kept 4 bases outside the gene matches. Germline-derived CDR1 and CDR2 are LGHNA and YNFKEQ. This CDR3 contains 16 residues. CDR3 nucleotide sequence: TGTGCCAGCAGCCCTGACAGGGATTCCTATAATTCACCCCTCCACTTT. Translated, it gives CASSPDRDSYNSPLHF.

A few counts support this clonotype. This sequence joins TRBV20-1 and TRBJ2-2; D ambiguous. Trimming took off 3 bases at V and 0 bases at J, with 8 bases between the two ends. Germline loops: CDR1 DFQATT, CDR2 SNEGSKA (reference sequence). This CDR3 region has 14 residues. CDR3 protein: CSASQNSNTGELFF. CDR3 bases: TGCAGTGCTAGCCAAAACTCGAACACCGGGGAGCTGTTTTTT.